The clone carrying this T cell receptor beta chain was detected many times. Germline is not matched at one junction end, which may reflect a read error. Arm-PCR of CDR3 regions with iRepertoire HTBI primers generated TCR beta libraries. TCRdb processed the multiplex PCR reads anew with MiXCR; each CDR3 protein has one entry. The sample has around 330,000 distinct CDR3 sequences, 18% seen once. The sample comes from a study of regulatory T cells in long-lasting Graves disease. Germline CDR1 SGHRS, CDR2 YFSETQ. This CDR3 region has 15 residues. Sample time point: newly diagnosed GD, antithyroid drugs for less than 3 months. Extracted RNA from PBMCs served as the source of the TCR library.

Material: peripheral blood mononuclear cells (PBMCs), obtained at new diagnosis, from a patient treated with antithyroid drugs. The chain recombines TRBV5-1 with TRBJ2-1; D is uncertain. This sequence was found in a female donor with Graves disease. The CDR3 bases are TGTGCCAGCAGCGTCGGGCCCTTCGGGCACAATGAGCAGTTCTTC. Translating gives CASSVGPFGHNEQFF.